This entry is about one T cell receptor beta chain. This sample was included in a study of blood T cell repertoires in COVID-19. Study as a whole: There were acute and convalescent COVID-19 samples, and they came from the United States, Italy and Spain. PBMCs, B-cell-depleted T cells, or T cells provided the cDNA or gDNA that made up the material.

The CDR3 is 16 amino acids. J lost 5 bases, V lost 0 bases, and 8 bases had no gene match. CDR1 is SGHTA, CDR2 FQGNSA, per germline. During active infection, Seattle patients enrolled and were then monitored through disease. Original handling: Amplification with reference gene primers provided the estimates of nucleated cell counts. The protocol was immunoSEQ multiplex PCR, while the TCRdb copy is restricted to in-frame clones and leaves out a portion. Clone size and the V and J calls come from that table; the DNA yielded D and trimming. This table holds approximately 300,000 clones, roughly 86% found once.

The sample comprised peripheral blood. The source of this sequence is a woman aged 25 to 39 with COVID-19, enrolled during active disease. This chain uses TRBV7-2 with TRBJ2-5, with TRBD1 matching over 8 bases. The CDR3 region has the DNA TGTGCCAGCAGCTTAGCGCTCTGGGACAGGAGGGAGACCCAGTACTTC. Translating gives CASSLALWDRRETQYF.